Shown below are 8 T cell receptor beta chains from a single sample sequenced in a study of blood T cell repertoires in COVID-19. This table comes from immunoSEQ multiplex PCR, and its TCRdb copy is limited to in-frame clones, with some not included. The data show about 310,000 clones, with approximately 89% seen just once and around 9% held by the top ten. The material sequenced was PBMCs or T cells enriched from blood (not recorded which). These TCRs come from a woman aged 25 to 39 who had recovered from COVID-19.

The gene calls are TRBV2 and TRBJ1-2; 8 bases are a match to TRBD1. Germline values: CDR1 SNHLY, CDR2 FYNNEI. CDR3 length: 14 residues. The V segment lost 5 bases and the J segment 7 bases; nucleotides outside the gene matches: 9. The CDR3 sequence: CASSSGQGISGYTF. In DNA form, the CDR3 reads TGTGCCAGCAGTTCCGGACAGGGCATAAGTGGCTACACCTTC.

This clone was seen only a few times. The chain combines TRBV28 with TRBJ2-1; TRBD1 matches at 8 bases. Germline values: CDR1 MDHEN, CDR2 SYDVKM. V shed 5 bases and J 3 bases; nucleotides not matched to a gene: 9. The CDR3 has 16 amino acids. The CDR3, as DNA: TGTGCCAGCAGTACCGACAGGGGAGGATTCTACAATGAGCAGTTCTTC. It encodes CASSTDRGGFYNEQFF.

V usage is TRBV28 and J usage is TRBJ2-2; tentative D call: TRBD2 (6 bases). The V gene lost 3 bases and the J gene lost 4 bases, with 12 bases spanning the gap. CDR1 MDHEN and CDR2 SYDVKM come from the germline V gene. The CDR3 is made up of 15 amino acids. The CDR3 coding sequence is TGTGCCAGCAGTTTTTCGGGAGCTGGCACCGGGGAGCTGTTTTTT. It encodes CASSFSGAGTGELFF. Together with reference TRBV28 and TRBJ2-2, the CDR3 gives the full variable domain: DVKVTQSSRYLVKRTGEKVFLECVQDMDHENMFWYRQDPGLGLRLIYFSYDVKMKEKGDIPEGYSVSREKKERFSLILESASTNQTSMYLCASSFSGAGTGELFFGEGSRLTVL.

For the CDR3, the DNA is TGCGCCAGCAGCGAACGGGACAGGGTGATTAGCAATCAGCCCCAGCATTTT. Amino acids: CASSERDRVISNQPQHF. This chain uses TRBV4-1 with TRBJ1-5; 9 nucleotides align to TRBD1. Germline V gene sequence: CDR1 MGHRA, CDR2 YSYEKL. The ends lost 5 bases at V and 0 bases at J; junction bases unmatched: 8. The CDR3 runs to 17 residues.

This chain links TRBV7-9 with TRBJ2-5, with TRBD2 identical over 7 bases. Germline values: CDR1 SEHNR, CDR2 FQNEAQ (reference sequence). Germline trimming cut 6 bases from V and 2 bases from J; bases unmatched to any gene: 9. CDR3 length equals 15 residues. The CDR3 sequence is CASSYGLVRQETQYF. The CDR3, as DNA: TGTGCCAGCAGTTACGGACTAGTTCGGCAAGAGACCCAGTACTTC.

V gene TRBV30 combines with J gene TRBJ2-1; 9 nucleotides agree with TRBD2. The CDR3 is made up of 15 amino acids. Germline V gene sequence: CDR1 GTSNPN, CDR2 SVGIG (reference sequence). Trimming took 3 bases from V and 3 from J; bases not matched to a gene: 6. The CDR3 DNA sequence: TGTGCCTGGAGCCCCACTAGCGGGCTCTACAATGAGCAGTTCTTC. Its protein product is CAWSPTSGLYNEQFF.

A single count supports this clone. The genes are TRBV10-1 and TRBJ1-1; no definite D call. Germline lookup yields CDR1 WNHNN and CDR2 SYGVQD (reference sequence). V dropped 5 bases and J dropped 3 bases, with 19 bases sitting between them. The CDR3 has 16 amino acids. Written as DNA, the CDR3 is TGCGCCAGCAGTTTGCAGGTATTTACGTTAGACACTGAAGCTTTCTTT. Translated, it gives CASSLQVFTLDTEAFF.

This clone was observed once. This chain links TRBV19 with TRBJ2-1, with a possible D match to TRBD1 (6 bases). Trimming shortened V by 3 bases and J by 6 bases, and 18 bases separated the two germline ends. The CDR3 spans 16 residues. Germline V CDR1 and CDR2: LNHDA, SQIVND (reference sequence). In DNA form, the CDR3 reads TGTGCCAGTAGTATTAATGATAACAGGGTACTCAATGAGCAGTTCTTC. It specifies CASSINDNRVLNEQFF.